This T cell receptor beta chain comes out of a study of radiation and T cells in renal cell carcinoma. Study details: Nephrectomy followed 15 Gy stereotactic body radiation by 4 weeks. Study-wide results and limits: Top tumor clonotypes rose in blood 2 weeks post-radiation, then contracted.

The time point: baseline pretreatment blood. Noted treatment: 15 Gy SBRT to primary tumor, nephrectomy 4 weeks later. The patient's renal cell carcinoma had clear cell pathology. Assay used: immunoSEQ multiplex PCR; TCRdb lists only in-frame clones, some missing. The repertoire includes 110,000 to 150,000 clones, roughly 90% of them detected once, and more than 10% sits in the top ten. CDR1 and CDR2 (germline): LNHDA, SQIVND (reference sequence). This CDR3 is 13 amino acids long. V gave up 11 bases and J gave up 1 base, with 14 bases separating them. A remark on this clone: Its antigen is still unknown.

The chain uses TRBV19 and TRBJ1-1, with D possibly TRBD1 on 6 matching bases. The sample here was blood, taken from a patient whose treatment included radiotherapy and nephrectomy. This clonotype was sampled from a woman aged 50 to 60 with renal cell carcinoma. The CDR3 DNA reads TGTGCCGGGCCCGGGACAAAGAACACTGAAGCTTTCTTT. This encodes CAGPGTKNTEAFF.